This T cell receptor beta chain is from a study of cytomegalovirus exposure and HLA in healthy donors. Broader study findings: Among TCR sequences, most were rare, though some public TCRs appeared in many donors. The classifier, whose performance was assessed in both the original and validation cohorts, reportedly diagnosed cytomegalovirus status with high specificity and sensitivity. Subsequent analysis revealed that first-cohort TCR clusters tended to co-occur in the 120 or so validation repertoires.

Clones were sequenced by immunoSEQ multiplex PCR, and TCRdb holds only the in-frame ones, with some missing. The sample comprises about 120,000 clones, roughly 95% of which are singletons, and 1.7% rests with the top ten. CDR1 and CDR2 (germline): MDHEN, SYDVKM. Trimming removed 6 bases at V and 4 bases at J, with 3 bases between. This CDR3 comprises 11 residues. The table lists this clone with a count of one. Its antigen is currently unknown. This receptor was identified in a man younger than 30 in good health and CMV-seronegative. Sample: PBMCs. The V and J genes are TRBV28 and TRBJ1-4; D is unclear. CDR3 sequence: CASSNNEKLFF. The CDR3 bases are TGTGCCAGCAGCAATAATGAAAAACTGTTTTTT.